This T cell receptor beta chain was sequenced during a study of shared clonotypes between healthy human individuals (dated by TCRdb to about 2020). Regarding the research as a whole: A few men and a couple of women, aged 18 to 49 years, made up the cohort. To estimate repertoire size and how much clonotype sharing occurs between individuals, the study deeply sequenced the blood TCR repertoires of roughly 5 healthy adults. Per donor, leukapheresis produced somewhere between about 0.9 and 10 billion PBMCs. To increase sequencing depth and limit assay-specific biases, different laboratories used diverse techniques to prepare libraries and sequence TCR repertoires. For each donor, three plates each were used for CD4 naive and CD4 memory, two plates were used for CD8 naive, and one plate was used for CD8 memory. Broader findings and caveats from the paper: Larger estimated clonotype richness was generally found for naive subsets than for memory subsets. Because the study included a small number of donors, the genetic and exposure-history diversity represented was limited. Rarefaction of sorted-subset datasets indicated incomplete sequencing despite the large sequencing depth. Sampling was restricted to blood, and TCR repertoires in tissues likely differ from the TCR repertoires found in blood. Pairwise subsampling led to the expectation that sequencing depth would affect the degree of clonotype sharing among donors. Compared with non-shared clonotypes, the clonotypes found in all four sorted-subset donors had higher generation probabilities. Roughly 5% of naive CD4, 3.5% of naive CD8, 2.3% of memory CD4, and approximately 0.39% of memory CD8 clonotypes were shared across several donors.

The donors were healthy, HIV-negative adults who had no recently reported acute infections or vaccinations. All donors were Caucasian adults living in Nashville, Tennessee, USA. Magnetic negative selection was used to enrich CD4+ T cells, after which naive cells were positively selected on CD45RA and the negative fraction became the memory subset. Blood was collected by leukapheresis, and PBMCs were isolated by Ficoll-Histopaque density gradient centrifugation and then cryopreserved in liquid nitrogen vapor phase. Analytical flow cytometry was used to check the purity and quantity of each magnetically sorted T cell population. From each sorted fraction, genomic DNA was isolated and quantified by UV absorbance on a Nanodrop 2000c. TCR CDR3 regions were amplified from genomic DNA by multiplex PCR using the deep immunoSEQ assay. Genomic DNA extracted from each cell subset was distributed evenly over all wells of several immunoSEQ 96-well plates, and each plate served as one replicate. For sorted subsets, roughly 200 ng of genomic DNA, equivalent to 25,000 to 35,000 T cell genomes, went into each replicate PCR. The purified libraries were quantified using a Qubit 3.0 fluorometer, sized with a Bioanalyzer 2100, and then quantified again using the KAPA Library Quantification kit. Every immunoSEQ 96-well plate was sequenced on a dedicated single-read 150-cycle Illumina NextSeq 550 flow cell. The source study handled its data this way. Because the immunoSEQ output held only junctional sequences and lacked quality scores, the filtering could not match the filtering applied to full-length reads. To assign V/J genes and CDR3, sequences were annotated using PyIR, a Python wrapper for IgBLAST v1.9, with IMGT germline references. Reads were removed for weak V/J assignments (E-value above 1e-6), missing CDR3, stop codons, out-of-frame junctions, or ambiguous translated residues. V3J clonotypes were defined as sequences sharing an identical inferred V gene, J gene, and CDR3 amino acid sequence. The percentage overlap between two repertoires was calculated by dividing the number of shared unique clonotypes by the size of the smaller repertoire. Richness of each repertoire was evaluated using RTK rarefaction, the Chao1 estimator, and Recon v2.1 estimates of unobserved clonotypes. OLGA was used to compute generation probabilities for all TCRbeta clonotypes that the gDNA method yielded from a handful of donors. Sourced from immuneACCESS, this table was stored by TCRdb with only in-frame sequences that have V and J called. A share of the clones is absent; for the studies checked, an unresolved V gene accounts for under half, and the remainder has no known explanation. The V and J calls and clone size were taken over from that table, and D and trimming were inferred from the DNA. The sample profile shows 1.4 million to 1.5 million clones; 96% of them were found once. The ten largest account for over 1% of the sample.

A note on this clone: Its cognate antigen has yet to be identified. There are no base qualities to consult, and no much larger clone falls within one base.

CDR1 and CDR2 are read off the germline V gene as MNHNS and SASEGT. Measured from the cysteine to the phenylalanine, the CDR3 is 15 residues long. The kept DNA is CDR3 alone, 45 bases in frame from the first base. Ends trimmed: V by 6 bases, J by 3 bases; bases unmatched to a gene: 5. The sequenced sample consisted of naive CD4+ T cells sorted from blood. According to the study, the label for this sample's cell subset or site signals: CD45RA+ positively selected. The TCR was taken from a man aged 30 to 45 in good health. The chain is made from TRBV6-1 and TRBJ2-1, and 10 junctional nucleotides match TRBD1. The CDR3 region has the sequence CASRGDRGRYNEQFF. The DNA is TGTGCCAGCAGGGGAGACAGGGGGCGCTACAATGAGCAGTTCTTC.